The 9 T cell receptor beta chains below come from one sample, sequenced in a study of shared clonotypes between healthy human individuals. Assay used: immunoSEQ multiplex PCR; TCRdb lists only in-frame clones, some missing. The sample has roughly 2.5 million clones; around nine tenths are singletons. The source material was naive CD4+ T cells sorted from blood. The subset: CD45RA+ positively selected. These receptors were obtained from a man younger than 30 in good health.

The chain has TRBV14 and TRBJ1-6, with D possibly matching TRBD1 (5 bases). Germline CDR1 is SGHDN and CDR2 is FVKESK. V lost 1 base and J lost 17, with 15 bases in between. The CDR3 runs 13 residues. The CDR3 spells CASSQVTAGDVHF. In nucleotides, the CDR3 is TGTGCCAGCAGCCAAGTAACCGCCGGGGACGTCCACTTT.

This clone was seen only once. Other DNA sequences in this sample translate to the same CDR3. The CDR3 sequence is CASSLGQNTGELFF. The DNA for the CDR3 is TGTGCCAGCAGCTTAGGTCAGAACACCGGGGAGCTGTTTTTT. This sequence joins TRBV7-9 and TRBJ2-2; D not resolved. Germline lookup yields CDR1 SEHNR and CDR2 FQNEAQ (reference sequence). CDR3 length: 14 amino acids. V lost 1 base and J 1 base, leaving 4 bases between the germline ends.

Only one count was recorded for this clone. The chain links TRBV6-6 to TRBJ2-5; the match to TRBD2 covers 10 bases. The length of the CDR3 is 16 residues. Germline V lookup: CDR1 MNHNY, CDR2 SVGAGI (reference sequence). The V and J ends lost 0 bases and 4 bases, in that order; junction bases with no gene match: 5. The CDR3 loop is CASSYSRLAGRETQYF. The CDR3 region has the DNA TGTGCCAGCAGTTACTCGAGACTAGCGGGCCGAGAGACCCAGTACTTC.

Comments on this clone: This CDR3 is also generated by other DNA sequences in the sample. This rearrangement joins TRBV10-3 to TRBJ2-1; D not certain. CDR3 length: 12 amino acids. Trimming stripped 8 bases from V and 0 bases from J, with 5 bases between. The germline CDR1 and CDR2 sequences are ENHRY and SYGVKD. Written as DNA, the CDR3 is TGTGCCATCTCGGACTCCTACAATGAGCAGTTCTTC. Translating gives CAISDSYNEQFF.

The chain joins TRBV4-2 to TRBJ2-7, with D perhaps given as TRBD1 or TRBD2 (5 bases each). The germline gives CDR1 LGHNA, CDR2 YNFKEQ. Trimming took 1 base from V and 1 from J, leaving 14 bases between them. The CDR3 covers 16 residues. This CDR3 is CASSQGGDGLSYEQYF. The CDR3 DNA sequence: TGTGCCAGCAGCCAAGGAGGGGACGGCCTTTCCTACGAGCAGTACTTC.

With respect to this clone: This specimen includes other DNA sequences encoding the same CDR3. The V gene is TRBV7-3, the J gene TRBJ1-6; 7 bases are a match to TRBD1. The CDR3 is 14 amino acids. The ends lost 5 bases at V and 3 bases at J; junction bases unmatched: 1. Germline CDR1 and CDR2: SGHTA and FQGTGA. The CDR3 sequence is CASSRDSYNSPLHF. For the CDR3, the DNA is TGTGCCAGCAGCAGGGACAGCTATAATTCACCCCTCCACTTT.

This chain connects TRBV6-5 to TRBJ2-7; 7 nucleotides agree with TRBD2. This CDR3 region has 14 residues. V shed 0 bases, J shed 6 bases, and the junction held 5 bases outside the gene matches. Germline V gene lookup returns CDR1 MNHEY and CDR2 SVGAGI. CDR3 nucleotide sequence: TGTGCCAGCAGTTACTCACGACTAGCTGGCGAGCAGTACTTC. This gives the protein CASSYSRLAGEQYF.

The chain is built from TRBV19 and TRBJ1-2; the D is unclear. The CDR3 length is 15 residues. Trimming cost V 6 bases and J 2 bases, with 16 bases left between them. Germline lookup yields CDR1 LNHDA and CDR2 SQIVND (reference sequence). This CDR3 reads CASRNLGPPNYGYTF. CDR3 nucleotide sequence: TGTGCCAGTAGAAACCTCGGGCCCCCCAACTATGGCTACACCTTC.

The chain couples TRBV10-1 to TRBJ1-6, with TRBD1 identical over 7 bases. V trimming: 8 bases; J trimming: 5 bases; junction bases outside the gene matches: 12. The CDR3 consists of 16 residues. Germline values: CDR1 WNHNN, CDR2 SYGVQD (reference sequence). The CDR3 is CASQGVAGFDNSPLHF. In DNA, the CDR3 is TGCGCCAGCCAGGGGGTTGCAGGGTTTGATAATTCACCCCTCCACTTT.